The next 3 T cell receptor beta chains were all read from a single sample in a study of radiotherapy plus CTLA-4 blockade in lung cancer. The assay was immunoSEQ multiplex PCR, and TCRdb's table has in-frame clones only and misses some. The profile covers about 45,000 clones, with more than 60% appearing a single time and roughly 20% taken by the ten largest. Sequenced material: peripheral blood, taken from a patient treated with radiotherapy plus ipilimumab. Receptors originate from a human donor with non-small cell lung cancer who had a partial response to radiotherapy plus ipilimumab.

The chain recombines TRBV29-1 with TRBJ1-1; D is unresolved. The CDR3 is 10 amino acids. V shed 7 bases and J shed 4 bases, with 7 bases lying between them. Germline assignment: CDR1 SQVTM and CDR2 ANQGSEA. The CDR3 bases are TGCAGCGCCGAGGTCACTGAAGCTTTCTTT. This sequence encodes CSAEVTEAFF.

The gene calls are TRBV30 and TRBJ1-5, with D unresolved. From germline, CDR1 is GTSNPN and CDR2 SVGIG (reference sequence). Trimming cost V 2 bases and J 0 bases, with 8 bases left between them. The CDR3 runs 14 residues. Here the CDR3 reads CAWSPINSNQPQHF. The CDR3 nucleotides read TGTGCCTGGAGTCCCATCAATAGCAATCAGCCCCAGCATTTT.

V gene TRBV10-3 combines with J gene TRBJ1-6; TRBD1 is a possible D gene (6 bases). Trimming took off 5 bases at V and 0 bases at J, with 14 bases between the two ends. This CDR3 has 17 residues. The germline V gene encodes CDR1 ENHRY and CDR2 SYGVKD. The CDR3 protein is CAISRTAASSYNSPLHF. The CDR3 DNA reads TGTGCCATCAGTCGGACAGCCGCAAGCTCCTATAATTCACCCCTCCACTTT.